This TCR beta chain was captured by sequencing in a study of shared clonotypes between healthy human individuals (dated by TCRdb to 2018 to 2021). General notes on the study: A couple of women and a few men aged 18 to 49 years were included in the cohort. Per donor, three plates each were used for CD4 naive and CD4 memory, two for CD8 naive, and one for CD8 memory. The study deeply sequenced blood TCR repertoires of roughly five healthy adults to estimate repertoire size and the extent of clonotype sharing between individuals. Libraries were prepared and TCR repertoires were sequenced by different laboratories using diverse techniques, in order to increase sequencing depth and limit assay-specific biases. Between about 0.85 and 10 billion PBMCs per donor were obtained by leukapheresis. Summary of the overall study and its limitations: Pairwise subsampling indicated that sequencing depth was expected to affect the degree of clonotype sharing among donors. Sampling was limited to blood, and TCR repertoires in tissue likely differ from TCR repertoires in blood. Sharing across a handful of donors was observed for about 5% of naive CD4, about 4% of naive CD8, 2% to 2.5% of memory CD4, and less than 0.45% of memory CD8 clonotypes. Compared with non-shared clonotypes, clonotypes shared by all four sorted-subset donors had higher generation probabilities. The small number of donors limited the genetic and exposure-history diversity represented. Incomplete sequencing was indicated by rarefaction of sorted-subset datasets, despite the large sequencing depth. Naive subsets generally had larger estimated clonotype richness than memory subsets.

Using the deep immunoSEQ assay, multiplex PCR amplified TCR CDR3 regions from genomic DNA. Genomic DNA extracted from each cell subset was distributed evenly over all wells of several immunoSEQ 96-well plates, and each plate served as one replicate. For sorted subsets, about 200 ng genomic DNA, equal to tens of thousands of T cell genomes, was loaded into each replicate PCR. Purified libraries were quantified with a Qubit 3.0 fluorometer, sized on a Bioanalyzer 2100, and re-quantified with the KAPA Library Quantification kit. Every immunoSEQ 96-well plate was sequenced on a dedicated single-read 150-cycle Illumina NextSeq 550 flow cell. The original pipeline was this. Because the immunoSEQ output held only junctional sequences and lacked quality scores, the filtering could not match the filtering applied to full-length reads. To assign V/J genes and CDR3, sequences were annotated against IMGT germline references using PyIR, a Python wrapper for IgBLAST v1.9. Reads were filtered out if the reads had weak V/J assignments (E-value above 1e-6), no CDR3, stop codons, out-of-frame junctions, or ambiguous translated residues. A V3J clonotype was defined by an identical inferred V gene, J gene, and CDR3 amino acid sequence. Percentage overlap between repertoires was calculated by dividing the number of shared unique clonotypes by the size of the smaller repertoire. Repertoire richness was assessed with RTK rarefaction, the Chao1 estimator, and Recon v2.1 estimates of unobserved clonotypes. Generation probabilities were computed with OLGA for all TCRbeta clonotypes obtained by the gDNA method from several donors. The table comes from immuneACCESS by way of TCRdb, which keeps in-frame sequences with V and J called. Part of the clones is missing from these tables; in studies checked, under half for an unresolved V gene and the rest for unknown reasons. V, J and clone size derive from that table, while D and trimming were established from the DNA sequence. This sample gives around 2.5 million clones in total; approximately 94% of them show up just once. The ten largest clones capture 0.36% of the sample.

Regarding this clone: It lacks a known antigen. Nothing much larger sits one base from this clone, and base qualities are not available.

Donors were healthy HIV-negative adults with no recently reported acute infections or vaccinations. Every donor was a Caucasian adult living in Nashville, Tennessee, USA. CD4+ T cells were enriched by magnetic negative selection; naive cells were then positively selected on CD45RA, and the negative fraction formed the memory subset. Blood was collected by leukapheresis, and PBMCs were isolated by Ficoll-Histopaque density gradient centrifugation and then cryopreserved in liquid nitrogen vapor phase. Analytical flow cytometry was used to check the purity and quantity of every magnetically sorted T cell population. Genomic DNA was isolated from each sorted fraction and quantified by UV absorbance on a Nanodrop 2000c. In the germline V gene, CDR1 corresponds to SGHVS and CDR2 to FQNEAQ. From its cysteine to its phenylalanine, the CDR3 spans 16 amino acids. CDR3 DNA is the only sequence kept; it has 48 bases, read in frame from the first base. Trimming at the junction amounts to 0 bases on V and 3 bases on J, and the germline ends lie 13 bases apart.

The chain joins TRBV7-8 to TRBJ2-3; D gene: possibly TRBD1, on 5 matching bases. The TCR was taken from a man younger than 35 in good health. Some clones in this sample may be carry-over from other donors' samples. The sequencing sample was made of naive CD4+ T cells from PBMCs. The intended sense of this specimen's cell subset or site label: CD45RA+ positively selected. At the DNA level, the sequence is TGTGCCAGCAGCTTAGCATCCGGACGGACAACAGATACGCAGTATTTT. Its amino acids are CASSLASGRTTDTQYF.